This T cell receptor beta chain was obtained from a study of CD8+CD57+ T cells in acquired aplastic anemia. Looking at the study overall: DNA recovered from sorted CD4+ and CD8+ cells had a mean of 3.2 ug. Study-level results: In common between the patients and the controls were nearly 30 CD8+ CDR3 sequences.

Worth noting for this clonotype: The target antigen is unknown.

There are 16 residues in the CDR3. The germline V gene encodes CDR1 LGHNA and CDR2 YSLEER. Trimming took off 0 bases at V and 0 bases at J, with 6 bases between the two ends. Genomic DNA acted as the template from which TCR beta VDJ combination and CDR3 sequence profiling were carried out. TCRdb redid the calling of the reads with MiXCR, one entry per CDR3 protein. The repertoire holds about 200,000 distinct CDR3 sequences, with 65% as singletons. In patients chosen for sequencing, flow cytometry had shown CD8+CD57+ cell expansion. As a group, the patients uniformly had severe acquired aplastic anemia. There was no therapy given to any patient before the blood sampling took place.

The TCR originated in a human donor with aplastic anemia. The V call is TRBV4-3, the J call TRBJ2-6; D call uncertain. The source material was sorted CD4+, CD8+, or CD8+CD57+ T cells (not recorded which) from PBMCs. The CDR3 DNA follows: TGCGCCAGCAGCCAAGAGAGTGTCTCTGGGGCCAACGTCCTGACTTTC. This encodes CASSQESVSGANVLTF.